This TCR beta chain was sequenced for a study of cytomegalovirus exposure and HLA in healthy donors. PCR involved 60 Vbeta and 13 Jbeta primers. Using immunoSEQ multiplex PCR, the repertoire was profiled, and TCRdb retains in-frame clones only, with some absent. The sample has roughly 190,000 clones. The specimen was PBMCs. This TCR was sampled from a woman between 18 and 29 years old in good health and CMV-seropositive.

The CDR3 loop reads CASSRTDNEKLFF. CDR3 in DNA: TGCGCCAGCAGTCGGACAGATAATGAAAAACTGTTTTTT. The J gene is TRBJ1-4, the V gene TRBV5-1; weak D call: TRBD1 (6 bases). Trimming stripped 5 bases from V and 4 bases from J, with 9 bases between. This CDR3 is built from 13 residues. Germline lookup yields CDR1 SGHRS and CDR2 YFSETQ. The full variable domain, completed using reference TRBV5-1 and TRBJ1-4, is KAGVTQTPRYLIKTRGQQVTLSCSPISGHRSVSWYQQTPGQGLQFLFEYFSETQRNKGNFPGRFSGRQFSNSRSEMNVSTLELGDSALYLCASSRTDNEKLFFGSGTQLSVL.